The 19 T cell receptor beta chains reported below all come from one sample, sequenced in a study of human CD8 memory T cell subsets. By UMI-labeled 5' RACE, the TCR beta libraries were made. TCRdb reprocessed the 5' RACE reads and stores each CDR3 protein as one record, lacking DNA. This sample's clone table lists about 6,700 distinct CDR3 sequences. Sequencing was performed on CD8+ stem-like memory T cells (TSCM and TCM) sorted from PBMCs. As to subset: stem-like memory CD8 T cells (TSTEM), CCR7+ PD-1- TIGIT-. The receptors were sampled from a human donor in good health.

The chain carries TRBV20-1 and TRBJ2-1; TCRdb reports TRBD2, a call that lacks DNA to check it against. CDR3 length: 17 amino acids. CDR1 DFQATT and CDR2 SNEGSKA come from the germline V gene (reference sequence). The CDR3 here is CSARDPKRGGTDNEQFF.

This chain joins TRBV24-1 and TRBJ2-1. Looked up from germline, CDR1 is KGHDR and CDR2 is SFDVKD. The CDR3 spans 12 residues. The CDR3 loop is CATSRFNNEQFF.

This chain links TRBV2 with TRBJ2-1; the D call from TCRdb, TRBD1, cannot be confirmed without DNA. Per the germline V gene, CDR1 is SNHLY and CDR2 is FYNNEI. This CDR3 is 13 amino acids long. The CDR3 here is CARQGGGDNEQFF.

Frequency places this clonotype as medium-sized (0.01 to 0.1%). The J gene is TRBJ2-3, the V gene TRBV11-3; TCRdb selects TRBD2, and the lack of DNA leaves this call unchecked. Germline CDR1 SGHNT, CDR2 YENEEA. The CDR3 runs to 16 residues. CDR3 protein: CASSLVAGGPTDTQYF.

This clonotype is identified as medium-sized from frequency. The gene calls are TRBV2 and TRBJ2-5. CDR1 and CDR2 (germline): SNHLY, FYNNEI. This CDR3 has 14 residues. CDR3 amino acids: CASSEGYSQETQYF. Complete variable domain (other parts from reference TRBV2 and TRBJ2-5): EPEVTQTPSHQVTQMGQEVILRCVPISNHLYFYWYRQILGQKVEFLVSFYNNEISEKSEIFDDQFSVERPDGSNFTLKIRSTKLEDSAMYFCASSEGYSQETQYFGPGTRLLVL.

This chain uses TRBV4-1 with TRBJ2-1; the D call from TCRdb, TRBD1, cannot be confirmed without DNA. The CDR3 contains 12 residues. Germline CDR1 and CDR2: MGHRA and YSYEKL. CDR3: CASRANSNEQFF.

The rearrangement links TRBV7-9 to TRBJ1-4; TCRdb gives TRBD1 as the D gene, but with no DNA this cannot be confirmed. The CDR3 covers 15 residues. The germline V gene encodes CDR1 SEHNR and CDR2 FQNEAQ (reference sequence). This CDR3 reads CASSLVGRAPEKLFF. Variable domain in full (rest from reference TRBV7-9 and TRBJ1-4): DTGVSQNPRHKITKRGQNVTFRCDPISEHNRLYWYRQTLGQGPEFLTYFQNEAQLEKSRLLSDRFSAERPKGSFSTLEIQRTEQGDSAMYLCASSLVGRAPEKLFFGSGTQLSVL.

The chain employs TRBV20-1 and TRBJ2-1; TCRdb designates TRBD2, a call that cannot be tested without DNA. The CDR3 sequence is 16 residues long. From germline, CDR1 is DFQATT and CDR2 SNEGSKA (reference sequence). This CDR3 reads CSAPPASGSSYNEQFF.

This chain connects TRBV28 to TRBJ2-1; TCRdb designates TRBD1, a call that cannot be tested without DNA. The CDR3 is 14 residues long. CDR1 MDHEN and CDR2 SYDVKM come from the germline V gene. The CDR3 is CASSNWDSHNEQFF.

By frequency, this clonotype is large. The CDR3 spells CSASDGLEGELFF. The chain has TRBV29-1 and TRBJ2-2; the TCRdb call, TRBD2, lacks DNA for checking. This CDR3 contains 13 residues. The germline V gene encodes CDR1 SQVTM and CDR2 ANQGSEA.

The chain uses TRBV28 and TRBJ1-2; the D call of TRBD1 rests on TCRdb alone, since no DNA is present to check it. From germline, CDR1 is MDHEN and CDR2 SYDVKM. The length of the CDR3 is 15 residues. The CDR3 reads CASSLLGAANYGYTF.

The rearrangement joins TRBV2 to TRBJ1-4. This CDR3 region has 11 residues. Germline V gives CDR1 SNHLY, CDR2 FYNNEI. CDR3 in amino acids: CASSGDVKLFF.

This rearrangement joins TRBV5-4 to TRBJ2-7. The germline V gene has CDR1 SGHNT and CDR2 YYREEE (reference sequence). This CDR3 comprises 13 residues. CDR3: CASSLITTYEQYF. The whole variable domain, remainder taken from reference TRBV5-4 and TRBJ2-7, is ETGVTQSPTHLIKTRGQQVTLRCSSQSGHNTVSWYQQALGQGPQFIFQYYREEENGRGNFPPRFSGLQFPNYSSELNVNALELDDSALYLCASSLITTYEQYFGPGTRLTVT.

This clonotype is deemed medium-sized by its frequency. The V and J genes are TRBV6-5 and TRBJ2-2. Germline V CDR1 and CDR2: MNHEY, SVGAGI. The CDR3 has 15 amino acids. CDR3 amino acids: CASSPGVAGTGELFF.

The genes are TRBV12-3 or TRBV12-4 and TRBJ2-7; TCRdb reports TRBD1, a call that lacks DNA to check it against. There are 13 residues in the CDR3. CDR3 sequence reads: CASSPRGAGEQYF.

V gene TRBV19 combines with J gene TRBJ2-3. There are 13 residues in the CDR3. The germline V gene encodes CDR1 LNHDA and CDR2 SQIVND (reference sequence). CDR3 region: CASLGLRIDTQYF.

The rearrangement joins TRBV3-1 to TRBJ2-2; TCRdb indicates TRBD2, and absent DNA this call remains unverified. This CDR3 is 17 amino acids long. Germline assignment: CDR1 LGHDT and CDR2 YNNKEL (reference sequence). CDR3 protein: CASSPGGLAGEAGELFF.

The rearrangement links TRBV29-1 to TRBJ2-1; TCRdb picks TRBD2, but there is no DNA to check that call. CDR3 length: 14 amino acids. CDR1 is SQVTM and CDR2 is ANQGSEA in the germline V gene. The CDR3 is CSVDTSAAYNEQFF.

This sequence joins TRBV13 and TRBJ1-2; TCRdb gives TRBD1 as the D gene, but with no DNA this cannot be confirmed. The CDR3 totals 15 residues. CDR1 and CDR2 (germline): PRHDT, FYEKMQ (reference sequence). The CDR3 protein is CASSPQTGGGYGYTF.